The 18 T cell receptor beta chains below all came from one sample that was sequenced in a study of shared clonotypes between healthy human individuals. Naive CD8 cells were CD45RO-negative, positively selected for CCR7, excluding terminally differentiated effector memory CD45RA+ cells. Data came from immunoSEQ multiplex PCR; TCRdb stores just in-frame clones and leaves some out. The sample yields about 2.1 million clones, just over 90% seen once. Sequenced material: naive CD8+ T cells from PBMCs. These receptor sequences come from a man aged 18 to 29 in good health. Some clones in this sample may be carry-over from other donors' samples.

The chain has TRBV15 and TRBJ1-1; no firm D call. This CDR3 has 14 residues. The germline V gene has CDR1 LNHNV and CDR2 YYDKDF (reference sequence). V lost 1 base, J lost 7 bases, and 13 bases lay in between. The CDR3 region has the DNA TGTGCCACCAGCAGAGGGGGAGAAGGGTTTGAAGCTTTCTTT. The encoded protein is CATSRGGEGFEAFF.

This clone was observed a handful of times. CDR3 DNA: TGTGCCAGCAGCTTGGGTCCCATTCAGGGACACATGAACACTGAAGCTTTCTTT. It yields the protein CASSLGPIQGHMNTEAFF. This chain links TRBV7-6 with TRBJ1-1; TRBD1 is a possible D gene (6 bases). Germline values: CDR1 SGHVS, CDR2 FNYEAQ. Trimming stripped 3 bases from V and 0 bases from J, with 20 bases between. The CDR3 is 18 amino acids. The variable domain in full, completed from reference TRBV7-6 and TRBJ1-1, reads GAGVSQSPRYKVTKRGQDVALRCDPISGHVSLYWYRQALGQGPEFLTYFNYEAQQDKSGLPNDRFSAERPEGSISTLTIQRTEQRDSAMYRCASSLGPIQGHMNTEAFFGQGTRLTVV.

V gene TRBV7-2 combines with J gene TRBJ2-7; 9 bases are shared with TRBD1. The CDR3 loop spans 16 amino acids. Germline V gives CDR1 SGHTA, CDR2 FQGNSA. After removal of 4 bases from V and 5 bases from J, the junction contained 12 bases not matched to a gene. The CDR3, as DNA: TGTGCCAGCAGCTCCTCGCCGGGACAGGGTTTCCACGAGCAGTACTTC. Translation: CASSSSPGQGFHEQYF.

Note on this clone: One end of the junction does not line up with germline, which may come from a read error. V and J are TRBV10-2 and TRBJ2-3, with TRBD2 identical over 11 bases. There are 15 residues in the CDR3. Germline CDR1 and CDR2: WSHSY and SAAADI. The CDR3 DNA reads as TGCGCCAGCCGTGAAGAACTAGCGGGAGTTGATACGCAGTATTTT. Amino acid sequence: CASREELAGVDTQYF.

The chain is built from TRBV29-1 and TRBJ2-5; D gene uncertain. The germline CDR1 and CDR2 sequences are SQVTM and ANQGSEA. Deletions cut 4 bases from V and 5 bases from J, with 14 bases between. This CDR3 comprises 13 residues. CDR3 sequence: CSVVNRGGETQYF. As DNA, the CDR3 is TGCAGCGTTGTAAACAGAGGTGGGGAGACCCAGTACTTC.

The CDR3 reads CASSLGGVSEAFF. The CDR3 region has the DNA TGTGCCAGCAGCTTAGGGGGGGTCTCTGAAGCTTTCTTT. The chain employs TRBV7-9 and TRBJ1-1; D may be TRBD1 (5 bases). Germline V gene sequence: CDR1 SEHNR, CDR2 FQNEAQ (reference sequence). This CDR3 comprises 13 residues. Trimming stripped 1 base from V and 6 bases from J, with 9 bases between.

This rearrangement joins TRBV2 to TRBJ1-1, with D possibly being TRBD1 (5 bases). Germline V CDR1 and CDR2: SNHLY, FYNNEI. V was cut by 6 bases and J by 3 bases, with 17 bases left in between. The CDR3 runs to 15 residues. The CDR3 reads CASSKNPRGDTEAFF. CDR3 sequence (DNA): TGTGCCAGCAGCAAGAACCCCCGGGGGGACACTGAAGCTTTCTTT.

Only one count was recorded for this clone. The chain is built from TRBV13 and TRBJ2-2; D is ambiguous. V lost 3 bases, J lost 6 bases, and 5 bases lay in between. CDR1 is PRHDT and CDR2 is FYEKMQ in the germline V gene (reference sequence). The CDR3 length is 12 residues. The CDR3 is CASSFAPGELFF. The CDR3 nucleotides read TGTGCCAGCAGCTTCGCCCCCGGGGAGCTGTTTTTT.

The CDR3 protein is CASSLPGPQREPQHF. The CDR3 DNA is TGCGCCAGCAGCTTGCCGGGGCCCCAAAGGGAGCCCCAGCATTTT. The gene calls are TRBV5-1 and TRBJ1-5, with D possibly matching TRBD1 (5 bases). CDR3 size: 15 residues. V lost 1 base and J lost 8, with 16 bases in between. CDR1 is SGHRS, CDR2 YFSETQ, per germline.

The chain uses TRBV4-1 and TRBJ1-2; D remains unclear. The CDR3 runs to 18 residues. Germline CDR1 MGHRA, CDR2 YSYEKL. Trimming took 2 bases from V and 1 from J, leaving 20 bases between them. The CDR3 reads CASSQFVLTAPSNYGYTF. The CDR3 DNA is TGCGCCAGCAGCCAATTCGTTCTGACCGCCCCCAGTAACTATGGCTACACCTTC.

The chain is built from TRBV6-4 and TRBJ2-3; D is unresolved. V shed 4 bases and J shed 5 bases, with 10 bases lying between them. Germline assignment: CDR1 MRHNA and CDR2 SNTAGT. The CDR3 sequence is 13 residues long. The CDR3 DNA reads as TGTGCCAGCAGTGGGGTTTTGGGAGATACGCAGTATTTT. Its protein is CASSGVLGDTQYF.

The V call is TRBV7-8, the J call TRBJ1-4; D is unclear. V was trimmed by 2 bases and J by 4 bases, leaving 11 bases between them. This CDR3 is built from 15 residues. Looked up from germline, CDR1 is SGHVS and CDR2 is FQNEAQ. Here the CDR3 reads CASSLFLAVNEKLFF. The CDR3 nucleotides are TGTGCCAGCAGCTTATTTCTGGCGGTTAATGAAAAACTGTTTTTT.

The chain couples TRBV25-1 to TRBJ1-2, with a possible D match to TRBD1 (5 bases). The V gene lost 2 bases and the J gene lost 5 bases, with 15 bases spanning the gap. The CDR3 loop spans 15 amino acids. The germline gives CDR1 MGHDK, CDR2 SYGVNS. Here the CDR3 DNA reads TGTGCCAGCAGTGAAACTGACTTCGGGGGATATGGCTACACCTTC. Its protein is CASSETDFGGYGYTF.

The V gene is TRBV6-1, the J gene TRBJ1-2; D not certain. V was cut by 5 bases and J by 8 bases, with 18 bases left in between. The length of the CDR3 is 14 residues. Germline V gene sequence: CDR1 MNHNS, CDR2 SASEGT. The CDR3 protein is CASSPGGSLWGYTF. CDR3 DNA: TGTGCCAGCAGTCCAGGAGGAAGTTTGTGGGGCTACACCTTC.

The V and J genes are TRBV7-9 and TRBJ2-1, with TRBD2 as a possible D gene (6 bases). V was shortened by 1 base and J by 7 bases, with 14 bases between the two germline ends. The germline CDR1 and CDR2 sequences are SEHNR and FQNEAQ (reference sequence). CDR3 length: 15 amino acids. The CDR3 loop reads CASSLVGGTWNEQFF. CDR3 bases: TGTGCCAGCAGCTTAGTCGGTGGGACTTGGAATGAGCAGTTCTTC.

The chain recombines TRBV4-1 with TRBJ1-4, with a possible D match to TRBD1 (5 bases). Deletions cut 4 bases from V and 7 bases from J, with 16 bases between. Per germline, CDR1 MGHRA and CDR2 YSYEKL. The CDR3 totals 15 residues. The CDR3 DNA is TGCGCCAGCAGCCGAACCTTAGGGGTGGGTGAAAAACTGTTTTTT. Encoded protein: CASSRTLGVGEKLFF.

In its sample, this clone was seen once. The V call is TRBV18, the J call TRBJ2-5; D unclear. V lost 3 bases, J lost 1 base, and 12 bases lay in between. Germline V gene lookup returns CDR1 KGHSH and CDR2 LQKENI. There are 15 residues in the CDR3. The chain's CDR3 is CASSPPVSAQETQYF. The CDR3, as DNA: TGTGCCAGCTCACCCCCAGTATCGGCCCAAGAGACCCAGTACTTC. Together with reference TRBV18 and TRBJ2-5, the CDR3 gives the full variable domain: NAGVMQNPRHLVRRRGQEARLRCSPMKGHSHVYWYRQLPEEGLKFMVYLQKENIIDESGMPKERFSAEFPKEGPSILRIQQVVRGDSAAYFCASSPPVSAQETQYFGPGTRLLVL.

Comment on this clone: Other DNA sequences from this sample encode an identical CDR3 as well. The V gene is TRBV7-9, the J gene TRBJ2-7; unclear D gene. CDR1 is SEHNR, CDR2 FQNEAQ, per germline (reference sequence). The V gene lost 5 bases and the J gene lost 2 bases, with 7 bases spanning the gap. CDR3 length: 12 amino acids. The CDR3 DNA is TGTGCCAGCAGCCTTTCGACCTACGAGCAGTACTTC. It specifies CASSLSTYEQYF.